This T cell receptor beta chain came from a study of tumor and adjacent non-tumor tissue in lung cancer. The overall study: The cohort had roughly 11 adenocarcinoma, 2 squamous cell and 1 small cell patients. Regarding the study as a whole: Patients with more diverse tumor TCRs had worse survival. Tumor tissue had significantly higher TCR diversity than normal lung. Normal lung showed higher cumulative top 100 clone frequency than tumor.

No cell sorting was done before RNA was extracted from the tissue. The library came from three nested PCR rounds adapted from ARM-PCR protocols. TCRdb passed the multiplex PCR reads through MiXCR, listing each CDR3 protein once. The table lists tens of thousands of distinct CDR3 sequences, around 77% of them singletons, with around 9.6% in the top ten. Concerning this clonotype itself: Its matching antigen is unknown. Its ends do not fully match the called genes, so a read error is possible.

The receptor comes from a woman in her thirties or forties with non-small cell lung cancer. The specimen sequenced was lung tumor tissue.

CDR3 amino acids: CASSLGPLAGHNEHFF. The DNA of the CDR3 is TGTGCCAGCAGCTTAGGACCACTAGCGGGGCACAATGAGCACTTCTTC. The chain carries TRBV11-2 and TRBJ2-1; the match to TRBD2 covers 10 bases. The length of the CDR3 is 16 residues. Looked up from germline, CDR1 is SGHAT and CDR2 is FQNNGV.